This TCR beta chain was retrieved from a study of shared clonotypes between healthy human individuals. General study results and limits: Measured sharing among donors was expected to vary with sequencing depth. The authors sampled blood alone, and tissue repertoires likely differ. In having few donors, the study represented limited genetic and exposure-history diversity.

Sequencing was performed with immunoSEQ multiplex PCR; in TCRdb, only in-frame clones are kept and a portion is missing. The sample lists about 2.4 million clones; over 85% were seen once. CDR1 and CDR2 from the germline V gene are SGHRS and YFSETQ. The CDR3 length is 15 residues. V was pared by 0 bases and J by 8 bases, with 14 bases between. Points on this clone: Its antigen is currently unknown.

This TCR was sampled from a man aged 18 to 30 in good health. The specimen sequenced was naive CD4+ T cells sorted from blood. Subset specified: CD45RA+ positively selected. The V gene is TRBV5-1, the J gene TRBJ1-4, with D possibly being TRBD1 (6 bases). The CDR3 DNA follows: TGCGCCAGCAGCTTGGAGGGGGGATTGAACGAAAAACTGTTTTTT. Translating gives CASSLEGGLNEKLFF.